One sample yielded the 26 T cell receptor beta chains listed below, sequenced in a study of T cell repertoires in cytomegalovirus infection. TCRdb independently ran MiXCR on the reads; one entry per CDR3 protein. Here the sample spans more than 400,000 distinct CDR3 sequences, approximately 26% being singletons. Sequences were obtained from PBMCs. The receptors derive from a human donor in good health (CMV status not recorded). Some clones in this sample may be carry-over from other donors' samples.

The rearrangement links TRBV18 to TRBJ2-7, with 10 bases fitting TRBD1. Germline V gene lookup returns CDR1 KGHSH and CDR2 LQKENI. The CDR3 contains 15 residues. Losses at the gene ends were 3 bases for V and 2 bases for J; bases not matched to a gene: 4. The DNA of the CDR3 is TGTGCCAGCTCACCTGGGACAGGGGAGGCCTACGAGCAGTACTTC. This codes for CASSPGTGEAYEQYF.

The chain combines TRBV7-9 with TRBJ1-1, with a possible D match to TRBD1 (6 bases). The CDR3 runs to 18 residues. With 1 base removed from V and 1 base from J, the gap between germline ends came to 19 bases. Germline V CDR1 and CDR2: SEHNR, FQNEAQ (reference sequence). The CDR3: CASSLDRGNSHPNTEAFF. The CDR3 DNA sequence: TGTGCCAGCAGCTTAGATAGGGGGAACTCGCACCCGAACACTGAAGCTTTCTTT. The whole variable domain, filled in from reference TRBV7-9 and TRBJ1-1, reads DTGVSQNPRHKITKRGQNVTFRCDPISEHNRLYWYRQTLGQGPEFLTYFQNEAQLEKSRLLSDRFSAERPKGSFSTLEIQRTEQGDSAMYLCASSLDRGNSHPNTEAFFGQGTRLTVV.

This clonotype occurred a few times. In DNA form, the CDR3 reads TGTGCCAGCACCCCCTGGGGACAAGAGACCCAGTACTTC. Its protein product is CASTPWGQETQYF. The chain employs TRBV7-6 and TRBJ2-5, with D unresolved. CDR1 is SGHVS, CDR2 FNYEAQ, per germline. Trimming removed 7 bases from V and 2 bases from J, with 11 bases in between. The CDR3 is 13 amino acids.

In its sample, this clonotype ranks as medium-sized. This chain connects TRBV7-2 to TRBJ2-3; the match to TRBD1 covers 7 bases. The CDR3 has 15 residues. Germline V gene data show CDR1 as SGHTA and CDR2 as FQGNSA. J lost 0 bases, V lost 2 bases, and 2 bases had no gene match. The CDR3 DNA is TGTGCCAGCAGCTTACAGACAGGGAGCACAGATACGCAGTATTTT. It encodes CASSLQTGSTDTQYF.

V usage is TRBV6-2 or TRBV6-3 and J usage is TRBJ1-2; D ambiguous. V was clipped by 6 bases and J by 8 bases, with 10 bases between them. Germline CDR1 reads MNHEY; CDR2 reads SVGEGT. The CDR3 is 11 amino acids. The CDR3 nucleotides read TGTGCCAGCAGCCAGTCGCGGGGCTACACCTTC. Its translation is CASSQSRGYTF.

This clonotype was recorded many times. The chain recombines TRBV12-3 or TRBV12-4 with TRBJ2-5; D is possibly TRBD1 (6 bases). This CDR3 has 13 amino acids. Trimming took off 5 bases at V and 6 bases at J, with 13 bases between the two ends. CDR3 in amino acids: CASSTDRLQTQYF. CDR3 nucleotide sequence: TGTGCCAGCAGTACCGACAGGTTACAGACCCAGTACTTC.

The rearrangement joins TRBV28 to TRBJ1-1; unclear D gene. The V gene lost 7 bases and the J gene lost 4 bases, with 13 bases spanning the gap. CDR3 length equals 13 residues. Germline values: CDR1 MDHEN, CDR2 SYDVKM. The CDR3 sequence: CASNPTWPTEAFF. CDR3 nucleotide sequence: TGTGCCAGCAACCCGACCTGGCCCACTGAAGCTTTCTTT.

The sample holds a few counts of this clonotype. V and J are TRBV28 and TRBJ1-5; D perhaps matches TRBD1 (6 bases). CDR3 length: 16 amino acids. The germline V gene encodes CDR1 MDHEN and CDR2 SYDVKM. V lost 5 bases and J 2 bases, leaving 16 bases between the germline ends. CDR3 in amino acids: CASSLLQGTGNQPQHF. The CDR3 DNA follows: TGTGCCAGCAGTCTATTACAGGGTACGGGCAATCAGCCCCAGCATTTT.

This chain links TRBV4-1 with TRBJ1-2, with D possibly matching TRBD1 (6 bases). The CDR3 consists of 16 residues. Per the germline V gene, CDR1 is MGHRA and CDR2 is YSYEKL. Trimming removed 0 bases from V and 4 bases from J, with 15 bases in between. The CDR3 region has the DNA TGCGCCAGCAGCCAAGACCACAGGGTTTTCGGCTATGGCTACACCTTC. It is translated as CASSQDHRVFGYGYTF.

J is TRBJ2-7 and V is TRBV6-2 or TRBV6-3; TRBD2 agrees at 8 bases. The CDR3 loop spans 14 amino acids. Germline values: CDR1 MNHEY, CDR2 SVGEGT. J was trimmed by 12 bases and V by 2 bases; bases with no gene match: 12. The CDR3 nucleotides read TGTGCCAGCAGTTACGGGCCCCCCACTAGCGGCGGGTACGTC. It encodes CASSYGPPTSGGYV.

The table lists this clonotype with many counts. The V call is TRBV7-2, the J call TRBJ2-1, with D uncertain. V lost 3 bases, J lost 4 bases, and 7 bases lay in between. Per germline, CDR1 SGHTA and CDR2 FQGNSA. The CDR3 runs 13 residues. The CDR3 is CASSFADYNEQFF. CDR3 in DNA: TGTGCCAGCAGCTTCGCAGATTACAATGAGCAGTTCTTC. Using reference TRBV7-2 and TRBJ2-1 for the parts outside the CDR3, the full variable domain is GAGVSQSPSNKVTEKGKDVELRCDPISGHTALYWYRQSLGQGLEFLIYFQGNSAPDKSGLPSDRFSAERTGGSVSTLTIQRTQQEDSAVYLCASSFADYNEQFFGPGTRLTVL.

This clonotype was seen more than once but under ten times. The chain combines TRBV10-3 with TRBJ2-6; unclear D gene. CDR3 length: 14 residues. In germline, CDR1 is ENHRY, CDR2 SYGVKD. The V end was cut by 4 bases, the J end by 2 bases, with 6 bases between. The CDR3 DNA is TGTGCCATCAGTGGGAAACCTGGGGCCAACGTCCTGACTTTC. Amino acids: CAISGKPGANVLTF.

The chain links TRBV9 to TRBJ2-1, with unresolved D. The CDR3 loop spans 13 amino acids. Germline V CDR1 and CDR2: SGDLS, YYNGEE. V was trimmed by 2 bases and J by 9 bases, leaving 12 bases between them. CDR3 DNA sequence: TGTGCCAGCAGCGTCTCCGGAGTGGGTGAGCAGTTCTTC. Translated: CASSVSGVGEQFF.

The V gene is TRBV25-1, the J gene TRBJ2-3; weak D call: TRBD1 (6 bases). This CDR3 region has 12 residues. Trimming removed 1 base from V and 11 bases from J, with 10 bases in between. Germline CDR1 and CDR2: MGHDK and SYGVNS. The CDR3: CASSESPRGQYF. DNA for the CDR3: TGTGCCAGCAGTGAATCCCCCAGGGGGCAGTATTTT. Supplemented by reference TRBV25-1 and TRBJ2-3, the full variable domain reads EADIYQTPRYLVIGTGKKITLECSQTMGHDKMYWYQQDPGMELHLIHYSYGVNSTEKGDLSSESTVSRIRTEHFPLTLESARPSHTSQYLCASSESPRGQYFGPGTRLTVL.

In this sample, this clonotype turned up once. The chain uses TRBV5-4 and TRBJ2-5; no clear D. This CDR3 region has 14 residues. V was pared by 0 bases and J by 2 bases, with 8 bases between. Germline-derived CDR1 and CDR2 are SGHNT and YYREEE (reference sequence). The CDR3 is CASSLGSAQETQYF. Here the CDR3 DNA reads TGTGCCAGCAGCTTGGGGAGTGCACAAGAGACCCAGTACTTC.

This clonotype was counted only a few times. This chain links TRBV5-6 with TRBJ1-2; weak D call: TRBD1 (6 bases). The germline V and J ends were trimmed by 2 bases and 6 bases, with 17 bases remaining between them. CDR3 length: 15 residues. CDR1 is SGHDT, CDR2 YYEEEE, per germline. The CDR3 spells CASSFGPGAEDGYTF. CDR3 sequence (DNA): TGTGCCAGCAGCTTTGGGCCGGGGGCTGAGGATGGCTACACCTTC.

This clonotype was found many times. The chain has TRBV7-6 and TRBJ1-3, with unresolved D. This CDR3 has 17 residues. With 1 base removed from V and 4 bases from J, the gap between germline ends came to 17 bases. Germline-derived CDR1 and CDR2 are SGHVS and FNYEAQ. CDR3 nucleotide sequence: TGTGCCAGCAGCTTAGAGGGAAATAATCTCCCAGGAAACACCATATATTTT. Translation: CASSLEGNNLPGNTIYF. The variable domain in full, with the rest retrieved from reference TRBV7-6 and TRBJ1-3, is GAGVSQSPRYKVTKRGQDVALRCDPISGHVSLYWYRQALGQGPEFLTYFNYEAQQDKSGLPNDRFSAERPEGSISTLTIQRTEQRDSAMYRCASSLEGNNLPGNTIYFGEGSWLTVV.

This clonotype came up a few times. The chain has TRBV7-8 and TRBJ1-5, with unresolved D. Trimming stripped 1 base from V and 9 bases from J, with 7 bases between. Germline values: CDR1 SGHVS, CDR2 FQNEAQ. The CDR3 is 12 residues long. In DNA, the CDR3 is TGTGCCAGCAGCTTAGGCCCTCGGCCCCAGCATTTT. It specifies CASSLGPRPQHF.

This clonotype came up a few times. The chain recombines TRBV28 with TRBJ1-2; 11 nucleotides align to TRBD1. The CDR3 consists of 15 residues. The V and J ends lost 8 bases and 3 bases, in that order; junction bases with no gene match: 8. Germline V CDR1 and CDR2: MDHEN, SYDVKM. In nucleotides, the CDR3 is TGTGCCAGCGGACCGGACAGGGGGCTCCACTATGGCTACACCTTC. Translating it yields CASGPDRGLHYGYTF.

A word on this clonotype: This may arise from a read error, as a much more abundant clone is one base away. This chain uses TRBV6-1 with TRBJ2-7; 8 nucleotides line up with TRBD2. The CDR3 is 14 amino acids. V lost 5 bases to trimming and J lost 2 bases; unmatched junction nucleotides: 5. CDR1 and CDR2 from the germline V gene are MNHNS and SASEGT. CDR3 nucleotides: TGTGCCAGCAGTTATAGCGGGACCACCTACGAGCAGTACTTC. Its translation is CASSYSGTTYEQYF.

Many counts were recorded for this clonotype. The chain uses TRBV30 and TRBJ1-2, with D possibly matching TRBD1 (5 bases). V dropped 0 bases and J dropped 7 bases, with 21 bases sitting between them. Germline values: CDR1 GTSNPN, CDR2 SVGIG (reference sequence). This CDR3 region has 16 residues. CDR3 in amino acids: CAWSVRGRGPRAGYTF. In DNA form, the CDR3 reads TGTGCCTGGAGTGTACGTGGAAGGGGCCCACGGGCTGGCTACACCTTC.

This chain connects TRBV29-1 to TRBJ2-5, with unresolved D. CDR1 and CDR2 from the germline V gene are SQVTM and ANQGSEA. The CDR3 consists of 13 residues. V was clipped by 4 bases and J by 4 bases, with 13 bases between them. The CDR3 nucleotides are TGCAGCGTTGTAGTTTTCGGAATAGAGACCCAGTACTTC. Amino acid sequence: CSVVVFGIETQYF.

This clonotype has a count of ten or more. The V call is TRBV7-2, the J call TRBJ2-5, with 7 positions matching TRBD2. Germline V lookup: CDR1 SGHTA, CDR2 FQGNSA. J was trimmed by 0 bases and V by 4 bases; bases with no gene match: 17. The CDR3 loop spans 19 amino acids. The CDR3 loop reads CASSSPGGTHSEYQETQYF. In DNA, the CDR3 is TGTGCCAGCAGCTCCCCCGGGGGGACTCACTCCGAGTACCAAGAGACCCAGTACTTC.

The chain links TRBV6-1 to TRBJ2-7; D may correspond to TRBD1 or TRBD2 (5 bases each). This CDR3 contains 14 residues. Between the trimmed V and J ends, which lost 1 base and 4 bases, there was a span of 11 bases. Germline CDR1 and CDR2: MNHNS and SASEGT. CDR3 sequence (DNA): TGTGCCAGCAGTGAAGTCAGGGAGAGTTACGAGCAGTACTTC. Protein: CASSEVRESYEQYF.

The chain combines TRBV7-9 with TRBJ2-5; no firm D call. Germline CDR1 SEHNR, CDR2 FQNEAQ (reference sequence). The CDR3 consists of 12 residues. The ends were cut back, 5 bases at V and 3 bases at J, with 7 bases in the middle. CDR3 amino acids: CASSPEKETQYF. CDR3 DNA sequence: TGTGCCAGCAGCCCAGAAAAAGAGACCCAGTACTTC.

This chain links TRBV5-1 with TRBJ2-3; D is unclear. Germline V CDR1 and CDR2: SGHRS, YFSETQ. V lost 0 bases to trimming and J lost 2 bases, with 10 bases between them. This CDR3 has 15 amino acids. Here the CDR3 DNA reads TGCGCCAGCAGCTTGGTACCGACCTCCACAGATACGCAGTATTTT. Encoded protein: CASSLVPTSTDTQYF.